A single sample gave rise to the 27 T cell receptor beta chains below, sequenced in a study of T-cell reconstitution after alpha-beta-depleted transplantation in children. As it was prepared, the TCRbeta library received unique molecular identifiers. One entry per CDR3 protein, called by TCRdb with MiXCR from the PCR reads. Found here are about 830,000 distinct CDR3 sequences, roughly 16% of them singletons; the top ten hold just under 5%. The sequencing used PBMCs, mostly from graft donor cells, collected 360 days after TCRalphabeta/CD19-depleted stem cell transplant. The receptors stem from a male patient younger than 18 who had a stem cell transplant for acute lymphoblastic leukemia, so the T cells may come from the graft donor.

This chain connects TRBV27 to TRBJ1-5; a weak D match, TRBD1 (6 bases). The CDR3 has 15 residues. Germline CDR1 reads MNHEY; CDR2 reads SMNVEV (reference sequence). Trimming pared 4 bases from V and 0 bases from J, leaving 10 bases between. The CDR3 protein is CASSWQGISNQPQHF. CDR3 sequence (DNA): TGTGCCAGCAGTTGGCAGGGGATTAGCAATCAGCCCCAGCATTTT.

This clonotype was counted ten times or more. V gene TRBV12-3 or TRBV12-4 combines with J gene TRBJ2-3, with D perhaps assigned TRBD1 or TRBD2 (5 bases each). The length of the CDR3 is 15 residues. With 6 bases removed from V and 4 bases from J, the gap between germline ends came to 17 bases. CDR3 in amino acids: CASSRGVPKSDTQYF. As DNA, the CDR3 is TGTGCCAGCAGCCGAGGGGTCCCAAAATCAGATACGCAGTATTTT.

This sequence joins TRBV18 and TRBJ1-4, with TRBD1 identical over 9 bases. Unmatched junction bases numbered 2, after V lost 3 bases and J lost 6 bases. The CDR3 has 14 residues. From germline, CDR1 is KGHSH and CDR2 LQKENI. In nucleotides, the CDR3 is TGTGCCAGCTCACCGGGGACAGGGTATGAAAAACTGTTTTTT. Residues: CASSPGTGYEKLFF.

This clonotype occurred a few times. The CDR3 region is CASSPKGLKSYEQYF. The CDR3 DNA reads as TGCGCCAGCAGCCCAAAGGGACTCAAGTCCTACGAGCAGTACTTC. The rearrangement joins TRBV5-1 to TRBJ2-7; D is possibly TRBD2 (6 bases). The CDR3 totals 15 residues. V shed 4 bases and J shed 1 base, with 15 bases lying between them. Germline V gene data show CDR1 as SGHRS and CDR2 as YFSETQ.

V gene TRBV28 combines with J gene TRBJ2-1; a possible D gene is TRBD2 (6 bases). The V and J ends lost 3 bases and 4 bases respectively, with 25 bases between them. Germline V CDR1 and CDR2: MDHEN, SYDVKM. The CDR3 totals 19 residues. CDR3 amino acids: CASSFGLFGTPGTYNEQFF. The DNA of the CDR3 is TGTGCCAGCAGTTTCGGACTCTTCGGGACCCCCGGGACTTACAATGAGCAGTTCTTC.

This clonotype was picked up a small number of times. The rearrangement uses TRBV20-1 and TRBJ2-5, with a possible D match to TRBD1 (5 bases). Germline V gene data show CDR1 as DFQATT and CDR2 as SNEGSKA (reference sequence). The CDR3 has 14 amino acids. V was pared by 4 bases and J by 5 bases, with 17 bases between. DNA for the CDR3: TGCAGTGCTAATACGTTCAGGGTTCGGGAGACCCAGTACTTC. Protein product: CSANTFRVRETQYF.

This rearrangement joins TRBV15 to TRBJ2-5, with TRBD1 matching over 11 bases. J was trimmed by 5 bases and V by 1 base; bases with no gene match: 6. The CDR3 runs to 16 residues. CDR1 is LNHNV, CDR2 YYDKDF, per germline (reference sequence). CDR3 loop: CATSRGGQGVGETQYF. The CDR3 region has the DNA TGTGCCACCAGCAGAGGGGGACAGGGGGTTGGGGAGACCCAGTACTTC.

The J gene is TRBJ2-7, the V gene TRBV24-1, with TRBD2 identical over 10 bases. V gave up 6 bases and J gave up 5 bases; unmatched junction bases: 3. Per the germline V gene, CDR1 is KGHDR and CDR2 is SFDVKD. The CDR3 runs 13 residues. The CDR3 sequence: CATSLAGADEQYF. CDR3 coding DNA: TGTGCCACCAGTCTAGCGGGGGCAGACGAGCAGTACTTC.

This clonotype was detected a few times. This chain connects TRBV5-5 to TRBJ2-7; 8 bases are shared with TRBD2. This CDR3 contains 16 residues. The V gene's germline CDR1 is SGHKS and CDR2 YYEKEE (reference sequence). Trimming took 0 bases from V and 2 from J; bases not matched to a gene: 7. The CDR3 here is CASSLGSGDFPYEQYF. The CDR3, as DNA: TGTGCCAGCAGCTTGGGTAGCGGGGATTTCCCCTACGAGCAGTACTTC.

This chain links TRBV4-1 with TRBJ2-2, with D maybe TRBD2 (6 bases). Germline CDR1 reads MGHRA; CDR2 reads YSYEKL. V gave up 2 bases and J gave up 1 base, with 14 bases separating them. The CDR3 is 17 residues long. The CDR3: CASSQFGSQLNTGELFF. The CDR3 nucleotides read TGCGCCAGCAGCCAATTCGGGAGCCAGCTGAACACCGGGGAGCTGTTTTTT.

CDR3 bases: TGTGCAAGTCGCTTGAAACTAGCGGGTGATACGCAGTATTTT. Its protein product is CASRLKLAGDTQYF. V is TRBV12-2 and J is TRBJ2-3; the table's D call TRBD2 went unverified against the DNA. TRBV12-2 is a pseudogene. The CDR3 has 14 amino acids.

Ten or more counts support this clonotype. The CDR3 reads CASSQDRGSYEQYF. CDR3 sequence (DNA): TGCGCCAGCAGCCAGGACAGGGGCTCCTACGAGCAGTACTTC. The chain has TRBV5-1 and TRBJ2-7; TRBD1 agrees at 9 bases. The CDR3 has 14 residues. V was pared by 4 bases and J by 0 bases, with 2 bases of the junction left unmatched. Germline V gives CDR1 SGHRS, CDR2 YFSETQ.

This clonotype was observed many times. V and J are TRBV12-3 or TRBV12-4 and TRBJ2-5, with D perhaps matching TRBD1 (5 bases). Between the trimmed V and J ends, which lost 2 bases and 5 bases, there was a span of 12 bases. There are 14 residues in the CDR3. The CDR3 DNA sequence: TGTGCCAGCAGTTTACGTCAGGGCTCCGAGACCCAGTACTTC. It is translated as CASSLRQGSETQYF.

This chain connects TRBV19 to TRBJ2-7; D is unclear. Germline loops: CDR1 LNHDA, CDR2 SQIVND (reference sequence). This CDR3 has 12 amino acids. V dropped 10 bases and J dropped 1 base, with 11 bases sitting between them. The CDR3 sequence: CAKTSPSYEQYF. CDR3 bases: TGTGCCAAGACAAGCCCTTCCTACGAGCAGTACTTC.

This clonotype has more than one count but fewer than ten. V is TRBV30 and J is TRBJ2-3; D remains ambiguous. This CDR3 has 13 residues. V shed 4 bases and J shed 2 bases, with 10 bases lying between them. Germline V lookup: CDR1 GTSNPN, CDR2 SVGIG (reference sequence). The chain's CDR3 is CAWMPPPTDTQYF. CDR3 nucleotides: TGTGCCTGGATGCCGCCGCCCACAGATACGCAGTATTTT.

The chain combines TRBV18 with TRBJ2-5, with 7 bases matching TRBD1. Germline-derived CDR1 and CDR2 are KGHSH and LQKENI. The CDR3 loop spans 14 amino acids. Trimming removed 3 bases from V and 5 bases from J; junction bases left unmatched: 6. CDR3 in amino acids: CASSPDRAEETQYF. The CDR3 DNA sequence: TGTGCCAGCTCACCTGACAGGGCAGAGGAGACCCAGTACTTC.

This clonotype came up a few times. This chain uses TRBV3-1 with TRBJ2-7, with D maybe TRBD2 (5 bases). This CDR3 has 14 residues. Germline values: CDR1 LGHDT, CDR2 YNNKEL (reference sequence). V was pared by 2 bases and J by 6 bases, with 14 bases between. CDR3 bases: TGTGCCAGCAGCCAATTTCTGAGGGCCTCCGAGCAGTACTTC. This translates into CASSQFLRASEQYF.

This clonotype was counted many times. The chain links TRBV29-1 to TRBJ2-1; D unclear. CDR1 and CDR2 from the germline V gene are SQVTM and ANQGSEA. Trimming stripped 5 bases from V and 0 bases from J, with 11 bases between. The CDR3 is 14 residues long. CDR3 sequence (DNA): TGCAGCGTTCTTACATGGAGCTCCTACAATGAGCAGTTCTTC. Translating it yields CSVLTWSSYNEQFF.

This chain joins TRBV3-1 and TRBJ1-1; D is uncertain. V lost 3 bases and J lost 6, with 20 bases in between. Germline V gene data show CDR1 as LGHDT and CDR2 as YNNKEL (reference sequence). CDR3 length: 16 amino acids. As DNA, the CDR3 is TGTGCCAGCAGCCACCCCTGGCCGAAAATGGAGTCTGAAGCTTTCTTT. Residues: CASSHPWPKMESEAFF.

The chain links TRBV7-2 to TRBJ2-1; no definite D call. Germline CDR1 SGHTA, CDR2 FQGNSA. V dropped 1 base and J dropped 7 bases, with 14 bases sitting between them. The CDR3 loop spans 15 amino acids. The CDR3 nucleotides read TGTGCCAGCAGCTTAGTGTACCCGTTCAAAAATGAGCAGTTCTTC. Its protein product is CASSLVYPFKNEQFF.

This rearrangement joins TRBV12-3 or TRBV12-4 to TRBJ2-7, with 9 positions matching TRBD1. Trimming at V came to 6 bases and at J to 2 bases, leaving 5 bases not matched to a gene. The CDR3 length is 14 residues. This CDR3 reads CASRTGTGTYEQYF. CDR3 bases: TGTGCCAGCAGAACCGGGACAGGGACCTACGAGCAGTACTTC.

This clonotype was counted a few times. The rearrangement joins TRBV10-3 to TRBJ2-3; a weak D match, TRBD2 (7 bases). Trimming removed 7 bases from V and 4 bases from J, with 21 bases in between. The germline V gene has CDR1 ENHRY and CDR2 SYGVKD. The CDR3 is 16 amino acids. In nucleotides, the CDR3 is TGTGCCATCACCAAATCGCCCGGGGGGCCGGCAGATACGCAGTATTTT. Its translation is CAITKSPGGPADTQYF.

This clonotype was observed a handful of times. V is TRBV12-3 or TRBV12-4 and J is TRBJ2-3; perhaps TRBD2 as D (6 bases). This CDR3 is built from 15 residues. The V end lost 7 bases, the J end lost 6 bases, and 20 bases lay between the germline ends. For the CDR3, the DNA is TGTGCCAGCACTCCCACGGGGGACCCTGGGGATACGCAGTATTTT. Translating it yields CASTPTGDPGDTQYF.

This clonotype was seen only a few times. The chain links TRBV7-6 to TRBJ2-1; D tentatively reads TRBD1 or TRBD2 (6 bases each). V was cut by 2 bases and J by 9 bases, with 17 bases left in between. Per the germline V gene, CDR1 is SGHVS and CDR2 is FNYEAQ. CDR3 length: 15 residues. Here the CDR3 DNA reads TGTGCCAGCAGCTTATGGGGAAAAGGGGGAGGTGAGCAGTTCTTC. Translating gives CASSLWGKGGGEQFF.

The chain joins TRBV5-6 to TRBJ1-1; a possible D gene is TRBD1 (6 bases). Trimming shortened V by 5 bases and J by 3 bases, and 20 bases separated the two germline ends. Germline V gene data show CDR1 as SGHDT and CDR2 as YYEEEE. This CDR3 has 16 residues. This CDR3 reads CASREETDRRYTEAFF. CDR3 coding DNA: TGTGCCAGCAGGGAGGAGACTGACAGGAGATACACTGAAGCTTTCTTT.

The chain recombines TRBV23-1 with TRBJ2-5; tentatively, D is TRBD2 (5 bases). TRBV23-1 is marked as an open reading frame, function uncertain. V shed 4 bases and J shed 2 bases, with 17 bases lying between them. The CDR3 covers 16 residues. CDR3 nucleotides: TGCGCCAGCAGTCCGCTGAGGGAACATCAACAAGAGACCCAGTACTTC. This sequence encodes CASSPLREHQQETQYF.

This clonotype has only a few counts. V usage is TRBV27 and J usage is TRBJ2-2; 8 nucleotides agree with TRBD1. Germline CDR1 is MNHEY and CDR2 is SMNVEV (reference sequence). Trimming at V came to 3 bases and at J to 3 bases, leaving 21 bases not matched to a gene. The CDR3 length is 21 residues. The CDR3 bases are TGTGCCAGCAGTTTCCTTGGACCCCTCAAACTCGACAGGGGCGACACCGGGGAGCTGTTTTTT. As protein: CASSFLGPLKLDRGDTGELFF.